The 12 T cell receptor beta chains in this list originate from one sample, sequenced in a study of HIV-infected patients and healthy controls (dated by TCRdb to between 2014 and 2016). The study collected follow-up blood from HIV-infected patients roughly three months, about 14 weeks, after antiretroviral therapy began. Whole blood was used without cell fractionation, so all unsorted peripheral T cells were reflected in the repertoire. Library preparation employed 5' RACE. Reads for this sample came from an Illumina MiSeq. About 500 ng RNA was reverse transcribed with SuperScript III using primers against the alpha and beta constant regions. Alpha and beta chain libraries were generated separately via chain-specific third strand synthesis with multiplexing indices. TCRdb reprocessing: public reads trimmed at Q25 with fastp, clones called with MiXCR, in-frame beta chains kept. Rows with one shared CDR3 protein collapse into an entry with the most common genes and DNA. The sample table lists about 8,600 distinct CDR3 sequences, around 9.3% of them with a count of one. The ten largest clonotypes hold about 20% of the sample.

This specimen was blood, taken during antiretroviral therapy. Every receptor here comes from an adult with HIV infection.

By share, this clonotype counts as medium-sized. The gene calls are TRBV11-2 and TRBJ1-1; 11 bases match TRBD1. V was clipped by 5 bases and J by 0 bases; unmatched bases: 8. This CDR3 has 17 amino acids. Germline lookup yields CDR1 SGHAT and CDR2 FQNNGV. CDR3 bases: TGTGCCAGCAGCCTCAGGACAGGGGGCGCGGTGAACACTGAAGCTTTCTTT. The encoded protein is CASSLRTGGAVNTEAFF.

This clonotype qualifies as medium-sized. This chain links TRBV7-8 with TRBJ1-5; D is unclear. Germline CDR1 is SGHVS and CDR2 is FQNEAQ. V shed 1 base and J shed 5 bases, with 9 bases lying between them. This CDR3 spans 14 amino acids. This CDR3 reads CASSLDPGYQPQHF. As DNA, the CDR3 is TGTGCCAGCAGCTTAGATCCCGGGTATCAGCCCCAGCATTTT.

Ten or more counts support this clonotype. The V gene is TRBV6-2 or TRBV6-3, the J gene TRBJ2-1; 16 bases align to TRBD2. Germline V gene data show CDR1 as MNHEY and CDR2 as SVGEGT. V lost 6 bases and J lost 5; bases outside the gene matches: 4. The CDR3 loop spans 16 amino acids. CDR3 DNA: TGTGCCAGCAGGGGGACTAGCGGGGGGGGTCACAATGAGCAGTTCTTC. This sequence encodes CASRGTSGGGHNEQFF.

This clonotype was counted a few times. The gene calls are TRBV29-1 and TRBJ1-1; 8 positions agree with TRBD1. This CDR3 contains 13 residues. J was trimmed by 3 bases and V by 5 bases; bases with no gene match: 5. Germline lookup yields CDR1 SQVTM and CDR2 ANQGSEA. The CDR3 region is CSVRTGMDTEAFF. The CDR3 nucleotides are TGCAGCGTTCGGACAGGGATGGACACTGAAGCTTTCTTT.

This clonotype occurred many times. The V and J genes are TRBV6-1 and TRBJ1-1; 7 bases match TRBD1. CDR3 size: 15 residues. Germline CDR1 MNHNS, CDR2 SASEGT. The trim removed 3 bases at V and 5 bases at J, leaving 9 bases unmatched. Here the CDR3 DNA reads TGTGCCAGCAGTGAGGAGCGGGACAGCTCTACTGAAGCTTTCTTT. This sequence encodes CASSEERDSSTEAFF.

By share, this clonotype ranks as medium-sized (0.01 to 0.1%). The J gene is TRBJ2-1, the V gene TRBV20-1, with a tentative D call TRBD2 (6 bases). The CDR3 is 12 amino acids. Germline V gene data show CDR1 as DFQATT and CDR2 as SNEGSKA (reference sequence). V shed 1 base and J shed 10 bases, with 11 bases lying between them. The CDR3 loop reads CSARGPAGEQFF. As DNA, the CDR3 is TGCAGTGCTAGAGGCCCAGCGGGCGAGCAGTTCTTC.

This clonotype showed up many times. CDR3 amino acids: CASTEAGLPEAFF. As DNA, the CDR3 is TGTGCCAGTACGGAGGCGGGGCTCCCTGAAGCTTTCTTT. The genes are TRBV12-3 or TRBV12-4 and TRBJ1-1, with D possibly matching TRBD1 (5 bases). Trimming pared 9 bases from V and 6 bases from J, leaving 17 bases between. The CDR3 spans 13 residues.

This clonotype was detected many times. This chain joins TRBV29-1 and TRBJ2-1; 9 nucleotides match TRBD1. The ends lost 7 bases at V and 7 bases at J; junction bases unmatched: 14. The CDR3 contains 15 residues. From germline, CDR1 is SQVTM and CDR2 ANQGSEA. The CDR3 here is CSADHPGQGGNEQFF. The CDR3 bases are TGCAGCGCCGACCACCCGGGACAGGGAGGGAATGAGCAGTTCTTC.

The rearrangement links TRBV7-9 to TRBJ1-1; unclear D gene. Germline CDR1 is SEHNR and CDR2 is FQNEAQ (reference sequence). Trimming took off 1 base at V and 0 bases at J, with 9 bases between the two ends. This CDR3 is built from 15 residues. DNA of the CDR3: TGTGCCAGCAGCTTAGTTCGCAGAGTGAACACTGAAGCTTTCTTT. Residues: CASSLVRRVNTEAFF.

This clonotype was picked up many times. The gene calls are TRBV6-1 and TRBJ2-7, with D possibly being TRBD2 (6 bases). V lost 2 bases to trimming and J lost 2 bases, with 10 bases between them. The CDR3 covers 14 residues. The germline V gene encodes CDR1 MNHNS and CDR2 SASEGT. As DNA, the CDR3 is TGTGCCAGCAGTGAACCGGGAGCGGCCTACGAGCAGTACTTC. Translation gives CASSEPGAAYEQYF.

This clonotype is medium-sized (0.01 to 0.1%) within its sample. The chain joins TRBV6-2 or TRBV6-3 to TRBJ2-5; D is possibly TRBD1 (6 bases). The CDR3 covers 13 residues. The germline V and J ends were trimmed by 7 bases and 1 base, with 10 bases remaining between them. Germline CDR1 is MNHEY and CDR2 is SVGEGT. The CDR3 nucleotides read TGTGCCAGCACCAAGACAGGCCAAGAGACCCAGTACTTC. Its protein product is CASTKTGQETQYF.

This clonotype is classed as medium-sized. V and J are TRBV13 and TRBJ1-4; D gene uncertain. The CDR3 has 14 amino acids. V gave up 3 bases and J gave up 6 bases, with 11 bases separating them. CDR1 PRHDT and CDR2 FYEKMQ come from the germline V gene (reference sequence). The CDR3 loop reads CASSLNSPDEKLFF. The CDR3 DNA follows: TGTGCCAGCAGCTTGAACAGCCCGGATGAAAAACTGTTTTTT.